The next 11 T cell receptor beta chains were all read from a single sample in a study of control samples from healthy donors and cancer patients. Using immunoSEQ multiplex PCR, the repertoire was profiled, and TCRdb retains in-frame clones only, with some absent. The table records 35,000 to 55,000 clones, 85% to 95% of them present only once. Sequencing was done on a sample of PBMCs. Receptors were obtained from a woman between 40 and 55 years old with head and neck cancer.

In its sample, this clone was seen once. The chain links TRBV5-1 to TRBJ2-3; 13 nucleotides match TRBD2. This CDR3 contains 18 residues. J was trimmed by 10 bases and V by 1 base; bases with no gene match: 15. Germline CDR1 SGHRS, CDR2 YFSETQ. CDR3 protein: CASSLSPWTSGGGEAQYF. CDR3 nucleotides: TGCGCCAGCAGCTTGAGCCCCTGGACTAGCGGGGGTGGGGAGGCGCAGTATTTT. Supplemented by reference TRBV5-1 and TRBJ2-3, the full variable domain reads KAGVTQTPRYLIKTRGQQVTLSCSPISGHRSVSWYQQTPGQGLQFLFEYFSETQRNKGNFPGRFSGRQFSNSRSEMNVSTLELGDSALYLCASSLSPWTSGGGEAQYFGPGTRLTVL.

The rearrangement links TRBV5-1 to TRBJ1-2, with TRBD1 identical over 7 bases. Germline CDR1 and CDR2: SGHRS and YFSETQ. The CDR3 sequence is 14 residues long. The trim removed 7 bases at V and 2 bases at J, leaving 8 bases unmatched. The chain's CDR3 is CASGSGGPNYGYTF. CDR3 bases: TGCGCCAGCGGCTCAGGGGGACCGAACTATGGCTACACCTTC.

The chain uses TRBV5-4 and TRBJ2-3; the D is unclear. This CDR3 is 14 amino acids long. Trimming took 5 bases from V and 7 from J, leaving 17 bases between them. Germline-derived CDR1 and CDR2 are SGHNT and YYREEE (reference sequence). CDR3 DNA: TGTGCCAGCAGTTTGAGTAGGATGGTGAATACGCAGTATTTT. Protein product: CASSLSRMVNTQYF.

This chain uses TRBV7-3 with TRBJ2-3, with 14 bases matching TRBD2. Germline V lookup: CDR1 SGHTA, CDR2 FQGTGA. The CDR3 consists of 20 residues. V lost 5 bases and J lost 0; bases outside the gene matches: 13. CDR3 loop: CASSKQSPGLAGVSTDTQYF. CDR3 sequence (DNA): TGTGCCAGCAGCAAACAATCCCCGGGACTAGCGGGAGTTAGCACAGATACGCAGTATTTT.

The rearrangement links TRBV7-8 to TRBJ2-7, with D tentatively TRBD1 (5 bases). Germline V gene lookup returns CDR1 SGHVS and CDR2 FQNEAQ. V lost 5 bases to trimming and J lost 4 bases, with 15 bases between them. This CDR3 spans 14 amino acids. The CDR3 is CASSVQALAYEQYF. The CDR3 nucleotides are TGTGCCAGCAGCGTACAGGCCCTCGCTTACGAGCAGTACTTC.

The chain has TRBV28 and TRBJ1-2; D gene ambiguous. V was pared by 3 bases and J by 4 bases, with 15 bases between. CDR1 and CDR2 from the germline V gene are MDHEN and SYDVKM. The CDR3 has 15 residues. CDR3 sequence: CASSFFLKVGYGYTF. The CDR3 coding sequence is TGTGCCAGCAGTTTTTTTCTTAAGGTCGGCTATGGCTACACCTTC.

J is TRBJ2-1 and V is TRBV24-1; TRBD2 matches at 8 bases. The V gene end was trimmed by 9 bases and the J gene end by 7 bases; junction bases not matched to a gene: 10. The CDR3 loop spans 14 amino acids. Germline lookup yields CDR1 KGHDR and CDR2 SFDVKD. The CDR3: CATAREGPWNEQFF. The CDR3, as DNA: TGTGCCACCGCCCGGGAGGGCCCTTGGAATGAGCAGTTCTTC.

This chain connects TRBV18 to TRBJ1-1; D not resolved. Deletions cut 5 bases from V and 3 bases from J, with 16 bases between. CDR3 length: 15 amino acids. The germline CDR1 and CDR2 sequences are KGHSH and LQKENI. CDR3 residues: CASSNTAGMDTEAFF. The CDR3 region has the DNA TGTGCCAGCTCAAATACAGCGGGGATGGACACTGAAGCTTTCTTT. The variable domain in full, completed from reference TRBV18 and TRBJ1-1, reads NAGVMQNPRHLVRRRGQEARLRCSPMKGHSHVYWYRQLPEEGLKFMVYLQKENIIDESGMPKERFSAEFPKEGPSILRIQQVVRGDSAAYFCASSNTAGMDTEAFFGQGTRLTVV.

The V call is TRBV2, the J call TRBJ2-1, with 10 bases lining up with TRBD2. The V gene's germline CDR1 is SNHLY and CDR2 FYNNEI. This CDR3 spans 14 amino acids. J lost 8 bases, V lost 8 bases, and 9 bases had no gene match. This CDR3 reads CASLRGLAFYEQFF. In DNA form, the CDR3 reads TGTGCCAGCCTAAGGGGACTAGCGTTTTATGAGCAGTTCTTC.

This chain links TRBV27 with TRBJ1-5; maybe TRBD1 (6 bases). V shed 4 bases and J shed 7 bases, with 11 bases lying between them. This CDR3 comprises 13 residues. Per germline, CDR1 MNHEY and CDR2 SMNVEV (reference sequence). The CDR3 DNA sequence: TGTGCCAGCAGTTGGGGGGGGCAGCAGCCCCAGCATTTT. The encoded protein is CASSWGGQQPQHF.

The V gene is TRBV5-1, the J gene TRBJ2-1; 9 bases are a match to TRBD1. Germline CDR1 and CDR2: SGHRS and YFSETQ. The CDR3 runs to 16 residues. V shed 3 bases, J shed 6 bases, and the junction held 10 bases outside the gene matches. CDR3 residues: CASSWTDRGLPNEQFF. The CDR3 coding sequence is TGCGCCAGCAGCTGGACGGACAGGGGCCTCCCCAATGAGCAGTTCTTC.